These T cell receptor beta chains were read from a single sample in a study of blood T cell repertoires in COVID-19. Assay: immunoSEQ multiplex PCR; the TCRdb copy retains only in-frame clones and omits some. The sample shows about 63,000 clones, approximately 80% of them seen only once. Sequencing used PBMCs or T cells enriched from blood (not recorded which). The source of these receptors is a middle-aged woman with acute COVID-19. CDR3s include the opening cysteine and the closing phenylalanine or tryptophan. The D gene is left open where the match is weak. Where a row states a size, it is once, few, many or the class of an expanded clone; other rows omit it.

V gene,J gene,D gene,clone size,CDR3 DNA,CDR3 protein
TRBV11-2,TRBJ2-5,TRBD1,-,TGTGCCAGCAGCTTAGGGAGACAGGGGGCGCCCGGGACCCAGTACTTC,CASSLGRQGAPGTQYF
TRBV5-1,TRBJ2-2,-,-,TGCGCCAGCAGCTTAGGGAGGAACACCGGGGAGCTGTTTTTT,CASSLGRNTGELFF
TRBV18,TRBJ2-3,TRBD2,-,TGTGCCAGCCTAGTAGGCGGGACTAGAAGAGATACGCAGTATTTT,CASLVGGTRRDTQYF
TRBV28,TRBJ2-3,-,few,TGTGCCAGCAGTTTAAGTCGAGTAGCAGATACGCAGTATTTT,CASSLSRVADTQYF
TRBV12-3/TRBV12-4,TRBJ2-7,TRBD2,once,TGTGCCAGCAGTTTATTCACGGGGGGCGAGCAGTACTTC,CASSLFTGGEQYF
TRBV11-2,TRBJ1-2,-,-,TGTGCCAGCAGCTCTAGCTGGGACACGGATGGCTACACCTTC,CASSSSWDTDGYTF
TRBV29-1,TRBJ2-2,TRBD1,-,TGCAGCGTTGAACGGACAGGGAGCACCGGGGAGCTGTTTTTT,CSVERTGSTGELFF
TRBV11-2,TRBJ1-6,TRBD1,-,TGTGCCAGCATGTCCGTACAGGGGGCGGCCAATTCACCCCTCCACTTT,CASMSVQGAANSPLHF
TRBV19,TRBJ2-5,TRBD1,-,TGTGCCAGTACGGGTCCGCAGGGGGCTTCAGAGACCCAGTACTTC,CASTGPQGASETQYF
TRBV7-8,TRBJ2-5,TRBD1,-,TGTGCCAGCGGTATCGACACACCGGGACAGCAAGAGACCCAGTACTTC,CASGIDTPGQQETQYF
TRBV28,TRBJ2-7,-,-,TGTGCCAGCAGTCCACGCGACGAGCAGTACTTC,CASSPRDEQYF
TRBV5-4,TRBJ2-3,-,-,TGTGCCAGCAGCTTTGGCGGGGGCACAGATACGCAGTATTTT,CASSFGGGTDTQYF
TRBV3-1/TRBV3-2,TRBJ2-1,TRBD2,once,TGTGCCAGCAGCCCTTCGGTCGGGGGGGCCCGGGGAAATGAGCAGTTCTTC,CASSPSVGGARGNEQFF
TRBV7-2,TRBJ2-5,TRBD2,-,TGTGCCAGCAGCCCTGCCTTAGCGGGGTCGGCGGAGACCCAGTACTTC,CASSPALAGSAETQYF
TRBV18,TRBJ1-1,-,-,TGTGCCAGCTCACCACAGCGGGACACTGAAGCTTTCTTT,CASSPQRDTEAFF
TRBV28,TRBJ1-6,TRBD1,once,TGTGCCAGCACCCCGGCAGGGGGTAAGAATTCACCCCTCCACTTT,CASTPAGGKNSPLHF
TRBV11-2,TRBJ2-5,TRBD1,-,TGTGCCAGCAGCTTGACAGGGTTGGGCCAAGAGACCCAGTACTTC,CASSLTGLGQETQYF
TRBV2,TRBJ1-5,-,few,TGTGCCAGCAGTGTAGTCAGGGTAGGGAAGCCCCAGCATTTT,CASSVVRVGKPQHF
TRBV2,TRBJ2-3,-,-,TGTGCCAGCAGTGTTTTCGGCGGTAGCACAGATACGCAGTATTTT,CASSVFGGSTDTQYF
TRBV5-6,TRBJ2-2,-,few,TGTGCCAGCAGCTTAACAGAGGGAGCCGGGGAGCTGTTTTTT,CASSLTEGAGELFF
TRBV11-2,TRBJ1-6,-,-,TGTGCCAGCAGCTCCGGACAATATAATTCACCCCTCCACTTT,CASSSGQYNSPLHF
TRBV5-4,TRBJ2-7,-,once,TGTGCCAGCAGCCCCAGGGGCTCCTACGAGCAGTACTTC,CASSPRGSYEQYF
TRBV12-5,TRBJ1-1,-,-,TGTGCTAGTGGTTTGCGACAGAACACTGAAGCTTTCTTT,CASGLRQNTEAFF
TRBV6-4,TRBJ2-1,TRBD1,-,TGTGCCAGCAGTGACTCGGGGGACAGGGGGCACAATGAGCAGTTCTTC,CASSDSGDRGHNEQFF
TRBV10-3,TRBJ1-6,TRBD1,-,TGTGCCATCAGTGTTAAATGGTTCCGGGACAGGGGTCCTAGAGATAATTCACCCCTCCACTTT,CAISVKWFRDRGPRDNSPLHF
TRBV7-9,TRBJ1-1,-,-,TGTGCCAGCAGCTTAGTCGTCGGTGAGAACACTGAAGCTTTCTTT,CASSLVVGENTEAFF
TRBV6-5,TRBJ1-5,-,-,TGTGCCAGCAGACCTACAGGGAACCAGCCCCAGCATTTT,CASRPTGNQPQHF
TRBV29-1,TRBJ2-5,-,-,TGCAGCGTTGTTAGGCTAGCTGGGGAGACCCAGTACTTC,CSVVRLAGETQYF
TRBV28,TRBJ2-2,TRBD2,-,TGTGCCAGCAGTCCCTCGAAGTGGGGGATAGCGGGCACCGGGGAGCTGTTTTTT,CASSPSKWGIAGTGELFF
TRBV2,TRBJ1-5,TRBD1,few,TGTGCCAGCAGTAAGGGACAGGGAGGCAATCAGCCCCAGCATTTT,CASSKGQGGNQPQHF
TRBV7-9,TRBJ2-3,-,-,TGTGCCAGCAGCTCGGGGGGGGGACAGAGCACAGATACGCAGTATTTT,CASSSGGGQSTDTQYF